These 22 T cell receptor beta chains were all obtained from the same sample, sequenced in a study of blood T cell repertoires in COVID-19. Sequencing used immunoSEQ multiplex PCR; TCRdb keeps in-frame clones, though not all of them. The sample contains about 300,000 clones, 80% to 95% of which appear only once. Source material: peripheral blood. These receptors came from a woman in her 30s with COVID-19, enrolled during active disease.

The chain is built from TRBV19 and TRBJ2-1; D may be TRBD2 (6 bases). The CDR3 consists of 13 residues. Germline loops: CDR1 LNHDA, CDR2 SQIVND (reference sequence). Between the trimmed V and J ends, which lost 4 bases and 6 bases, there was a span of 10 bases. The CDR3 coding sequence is TGTGCCAGTAGTACGACTAGTTCCAATGAGCAGTTCTTC. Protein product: CASSTTSSNEQFF.

CDR3 amino acids: CASSLSGLAGETQYF. In nucleotides, the CDR3 is TGTGCCAGCAGCTTATCGGGACTAGCGGGAGAGACCCAGTACTTC. V usage is TRBV7-9 and J usage is TRBJ2-5, with 12 bases matching TRBD2. In germline, CDR1 is SEHNR, CDR2 FQNEAQ (reference sequence). J gave up 4 bases and V 2 bases, and 2 bases lay outside the gene matches. The CDR3 covers 15 residues.

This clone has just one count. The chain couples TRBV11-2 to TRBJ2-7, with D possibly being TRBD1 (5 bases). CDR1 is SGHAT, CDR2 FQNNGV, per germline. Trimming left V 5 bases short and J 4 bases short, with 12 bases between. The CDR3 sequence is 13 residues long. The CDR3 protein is CASSQGLEYEQYF. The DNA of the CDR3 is TGTGCCAGCAGCCAGGGTCTGGAGTACGAGCAGTACTTC.

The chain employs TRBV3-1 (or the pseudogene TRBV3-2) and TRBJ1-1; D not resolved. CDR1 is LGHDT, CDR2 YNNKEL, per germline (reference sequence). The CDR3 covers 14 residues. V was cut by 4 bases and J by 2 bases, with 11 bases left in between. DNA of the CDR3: TGTGCCAGCAGCCGGCCAGAGGGAAACACTGAAGCTTTCTTT. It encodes CASSRPEGNTEAFF.

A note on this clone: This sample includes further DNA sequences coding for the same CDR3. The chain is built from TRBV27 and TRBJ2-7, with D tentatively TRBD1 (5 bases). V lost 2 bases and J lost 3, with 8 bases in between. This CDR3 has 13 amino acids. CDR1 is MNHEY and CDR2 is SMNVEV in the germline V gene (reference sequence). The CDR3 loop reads CASSLGQDYEQYF. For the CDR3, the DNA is TGTGCCAGCAGTTTAGGACAAGACTACGAGCAGTACTTC.

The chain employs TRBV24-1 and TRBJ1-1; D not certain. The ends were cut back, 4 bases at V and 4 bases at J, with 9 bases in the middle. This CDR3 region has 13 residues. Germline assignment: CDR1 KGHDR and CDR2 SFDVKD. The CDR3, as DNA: TGTGCCACCAGTGACAAATCGGGCACTGAAGCTTTCTTT. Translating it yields CATSDKSGTEAFF.

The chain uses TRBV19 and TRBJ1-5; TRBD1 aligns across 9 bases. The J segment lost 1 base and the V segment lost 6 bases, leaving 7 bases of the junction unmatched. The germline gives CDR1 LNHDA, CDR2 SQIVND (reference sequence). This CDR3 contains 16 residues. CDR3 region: CASSPGTGSSNQPQHF. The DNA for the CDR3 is TGTGCCAGTAGCCCCGGGACAGGGTCCAGCAATCAGCCCCAGCATTTT.

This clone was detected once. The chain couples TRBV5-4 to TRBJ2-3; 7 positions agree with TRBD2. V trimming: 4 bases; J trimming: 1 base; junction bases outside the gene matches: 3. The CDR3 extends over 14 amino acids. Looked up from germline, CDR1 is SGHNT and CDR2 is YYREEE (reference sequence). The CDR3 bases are TGTGCCAGCAGCGCGGCGGGGGGCACAGATACGCAGTATTTT. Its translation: CASSAAGGTDTQYF.

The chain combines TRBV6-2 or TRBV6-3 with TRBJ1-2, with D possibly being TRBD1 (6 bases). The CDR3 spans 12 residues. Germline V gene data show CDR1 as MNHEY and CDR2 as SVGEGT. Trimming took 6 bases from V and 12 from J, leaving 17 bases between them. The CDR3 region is CASSSGQRDNTF. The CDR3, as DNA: TGTGCCAGCAGCTCAGGACAGAGGGATAACACCTTC.

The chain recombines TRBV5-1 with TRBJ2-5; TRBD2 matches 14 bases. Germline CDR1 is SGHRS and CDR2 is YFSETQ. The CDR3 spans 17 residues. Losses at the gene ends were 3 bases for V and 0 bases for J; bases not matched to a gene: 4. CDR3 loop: CASSSGLAGVDQETQYF. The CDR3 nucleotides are TGCGCCAGCAGCTCGGGACTAGCGGGAGTGGACCAAGAGACCCAGTACTTC.

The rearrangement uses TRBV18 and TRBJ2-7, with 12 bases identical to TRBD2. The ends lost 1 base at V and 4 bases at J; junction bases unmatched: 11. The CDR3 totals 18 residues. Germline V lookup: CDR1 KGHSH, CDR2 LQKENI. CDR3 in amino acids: CASSPHSTTSGRSYEQYF. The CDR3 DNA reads TGTGCCAGCTCACCACACTCCACAACTAGCGGGAGGAGTTACGAGCAGTACTTC.

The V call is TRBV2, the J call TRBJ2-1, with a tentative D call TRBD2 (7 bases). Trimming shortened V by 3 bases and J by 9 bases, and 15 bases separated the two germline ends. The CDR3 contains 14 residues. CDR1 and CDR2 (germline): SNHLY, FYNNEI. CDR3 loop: CASSDRGLLSEQFF. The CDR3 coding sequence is TGTGCCAGCAGTGACAGGGGACTACTGAGTGAGCAGTTCTTC.

The CDR3 region has the DNA TGTGCCAGTAGTATTTTGGGACAGGGCTCCGAGCAGTACTTC. Translated, it gives CASSILGQGSEQYF. This chain links TRBV19 with TRBJ2-7; 9 bases match TRBD1. The junction had 6 bases not matched to a gene; V was cut back by 3 bases and J by 6 bases. The length of the CDR3 is 14 residues. Germline CDR1 is LNHDA and CDR2 is SQIVND (reference sequence).

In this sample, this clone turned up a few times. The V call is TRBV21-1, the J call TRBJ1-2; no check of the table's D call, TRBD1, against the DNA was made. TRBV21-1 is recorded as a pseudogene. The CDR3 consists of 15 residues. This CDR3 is CASSTGQGRSYGYTF. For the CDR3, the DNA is TGTGCCAGCAGCACCGGACAGGGGCGGTCTTATGGCTACACCTTC.

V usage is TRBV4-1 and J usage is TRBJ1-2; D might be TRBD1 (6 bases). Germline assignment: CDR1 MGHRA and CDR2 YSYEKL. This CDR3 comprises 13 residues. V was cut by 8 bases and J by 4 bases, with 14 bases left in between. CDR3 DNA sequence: TGCGCCAGCGGGGTCCAGGGGACCTATGGCTACACCTTC. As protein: CASGVQGTYGYTF.

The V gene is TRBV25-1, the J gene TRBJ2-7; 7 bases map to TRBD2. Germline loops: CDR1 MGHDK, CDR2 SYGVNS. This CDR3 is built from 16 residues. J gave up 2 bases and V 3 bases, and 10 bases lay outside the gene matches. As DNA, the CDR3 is TGTGCCAGCAGTGAGGGGGGGAGCGGGAACACCTACGAGCAGTACTTC. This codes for CASSEGGSGNTYEQYF.

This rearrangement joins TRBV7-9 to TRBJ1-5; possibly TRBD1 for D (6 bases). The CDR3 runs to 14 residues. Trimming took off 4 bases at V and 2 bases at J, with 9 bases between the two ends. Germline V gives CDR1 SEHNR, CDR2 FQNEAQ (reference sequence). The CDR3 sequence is CASSSNRGNQPQHF. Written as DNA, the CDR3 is TGTGCCAGCAGCTCAAACAGGGGCAATCAGCCCCAGCATTTT.

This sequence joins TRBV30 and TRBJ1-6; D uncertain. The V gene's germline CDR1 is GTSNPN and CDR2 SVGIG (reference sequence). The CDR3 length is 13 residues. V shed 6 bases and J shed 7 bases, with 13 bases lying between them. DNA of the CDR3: TGTGCCTGTACGGCCCGGAGAAATTCACCCCTCCACTTT. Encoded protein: CACTARRNSPLHF.

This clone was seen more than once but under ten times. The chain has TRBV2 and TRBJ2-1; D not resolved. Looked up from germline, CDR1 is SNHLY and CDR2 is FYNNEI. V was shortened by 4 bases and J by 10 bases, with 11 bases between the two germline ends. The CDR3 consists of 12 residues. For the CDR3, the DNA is TGTGCCAGCAGTGCCGACGGGTGGGAGCAGTTCTTC. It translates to CASSADGWEQFF.

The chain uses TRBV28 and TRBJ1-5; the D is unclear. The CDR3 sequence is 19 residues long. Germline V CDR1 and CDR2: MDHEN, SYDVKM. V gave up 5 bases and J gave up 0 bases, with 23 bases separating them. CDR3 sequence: CASSPLEAFTVNSNQPQHF. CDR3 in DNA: TGTGCCAGCAGTCCCCTAGAGGCTTTCACCGTAAATAGCAATCAGCCCCAGCATTTT.

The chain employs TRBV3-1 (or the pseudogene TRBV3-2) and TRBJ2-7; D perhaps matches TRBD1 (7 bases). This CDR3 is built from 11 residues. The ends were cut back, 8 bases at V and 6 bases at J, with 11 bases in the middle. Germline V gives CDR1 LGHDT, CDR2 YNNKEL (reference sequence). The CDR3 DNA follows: TGTGCCAGCGCTCAGGGGGGCGAGCAGTACTTC. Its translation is CASAQGGEQYF.

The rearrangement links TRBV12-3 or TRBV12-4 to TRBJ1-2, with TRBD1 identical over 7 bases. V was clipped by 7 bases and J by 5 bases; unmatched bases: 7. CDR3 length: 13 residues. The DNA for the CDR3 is TGTGCCAGCACCTTACAGGGGAGGTATGGCTACACCTTC. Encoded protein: CASTLQGRYGYTF.